This T cell receptor (beta chain) is from a study of CD8+ T cells in alopecia areata. Overall study: Severity was scored as percentage of affected scalp area in treated patients.

The CDR3 contains 15 residues. The germline V gene encodes CDR1 GTSNPN and CDR2 SVGIG (reference sequence). The V and J ends lost 5 bases and 7 bases respectively, with 20 bases between them. Specified treatment: oral pan-JAK inhibitor, 5-10 mg twice daily. Study findings and constraints: It was less clear whether patients shared TCRs than it was in mice, possibly because of HLA. Lesional scalp exceeded normal scalp in clonality, especially in alopecia totalis/universalis. The study found tofacitinib significantly decreased scalp clonality and expanded CD8+ clones among the top 100.

Regarding this clone: Its specificity is not known.

Sequencing used cDNA as its template, made by extracting RNA and reverse transcribing it. Here immunoSEQ multiplex PCR was the method, and the copy in TCRdb shows in-frame clones only, minus some. The sample records about 88,000 clones, around 40% being singletons. The clonotype was recovered from a human donor with alopecia areata. The starting material was CD8+ T cells sorted from blood, obtained at week 24, from a patient treated with tofacitinib. The chain recombines TRBV30 with TRBJ1-4; D perhaps matches TRBD1 (5 bases). CDR3 bases: TGTGCCTGGCAGAAAAGGAGGGGCACCCGTGAAAAACTGTTTTTT. It specifies CAWQKRRGTREKLFF.